This paragraph reports one T cell receptor beta chain. Its specificity is unknown. CDR3 size: 15 residues. CDR1 and CDR2 from the germline V gene are LNHDA and SQIVND (reference sequence). V was pared by 7 bases and J by 4 bases, with 8 bases of the junction left unmatched. These data originate in a study of PD-L1 blockade in urothelial cancer. Overall study context: At 3 weeks (second dose) and 6 weeks after starting treatment, blood was analyzed. Median T cell yield from blood was 120,000 to 150,000. General study points: Prediction of better survival came from below-median pretreatment blood TCR clonality. For durable-benefit patients, tumor-associated blood clones expanded more at 3 weeks.

The time point is: pretreatment peripheral blood. Produced via immunoSEQ multiplex PCR; TCRdb's table is partial and in-frame only. The data hold 35,000 to 45,000 clones, with roughly four fifths observed a single time. This sample comprised PBMCs, obtained around atezolizumab (anti-PD-L1) treatment. The V call is TRBV19, the J call TRBJ1-4; TRBD1 aligns across 8 bases. The TCR originated in a man in his fifties or sixties with urothelial cancer. CDR3 amino acids: CASTPRDRNNEKLFF. The CDR3 DNA reads TGTGCCAGTACCCCCCGGGACAGGAATAATGAAAAACTGTTTTTT. The whole variable domain, remainder taken from reference TRBV19 and TRBJ1-4, is DGGITQSPKYLFRKEGQNVTLSCEQNLNHDAMYWYRQDPGQGLRLIYYSQIVNDFQKGDIAEGYSVSREKKESFPLTVTSAQKNPTAFYLCASTPRDRNNEKLFFGSGTQLSVL.